The next 14 T cell receptor beta chains were all read from a single sample in a study of T cell repertoires in cytomegalovirus infection. TCRdb analysed the reads with MiXCR anew, one entry per CDR3 protein. This sample has about half a million distinct CDR3 sequences; roughly a third occur once, and the top ten carry roughly 17%. Their specific antigens are unknown. Sequenced here: cultured PBMCs, sampled from culture after CMV antigen stimulation. The receptors were sampled from a human donor in good health (CMV status not recorded). Some clones in this sample may be carry-over from other donors' samples.

CDR3 in DNA: TGTGCCAGTGATTTACGGGGGGCTTGGTACAATGAGCAGTTCTTC. Protein sequence: CASDLRGAWYNEQFF. The chain joins TRBV6-2 or TRBV6-3 to TRBJ2-1, with D possibly matching TRBD2 (7 bases). Trimming pared 9 bases from V and 4 bases from J, leaving 19 bases between. The germline gives CDR1 MNHEY, CDR2 SVGEGT. The CDR3 is made up of 15 amino acids.

In DNA, the CDR3 is TGTGCCAGCAGTTCTTCCGAGGCAGCGTATGGCTACACCTTC. This gives the protein CASSSSEAAYGYTF. The rearrangement joins TRBV28 to TRBJ1-2; D is undetermined. V was pared by 4 bases and J by 5 bases, with 14 bases between. CDR3 size: 14 residues. Germline CDR1 reads MDHEN; CDR2 reads SYDVKM.

The rearrangement joins TRBV29-1 to TRBJ1-1; TRBD1 matches 8 bases. The CDR3 contains 13 residues. Per the germline V gene, CDR1 is SQVTM and CDR2 is ANQGSEA. V lost 8 bases, J lost 3 bases, and 8 bases stayed unmatched. The chain's CDR3 is CSCCLTGDTEAFF. The CDR3 DNA sequence: TGCAGCTGTTGTCTGACAGGGGACACTGAAGCTTTCTTT. The full variable domain, in which reference TRBV29-1 and TRBJ1-1 provide the parts outside the CDR3, is SAVISQKPSRDICQRGTSLTIQCQVDSQVTMMFWYRQQPGQSLTLIATANQGSEATYESGFVIDKFPISRPNLTFSTLTVSNMSPEDSSIYLCSCCLTGDTEAFFGQGTRLTVV.

The rearrangement joins TRBV19 to TRBJ1-1; a possible D gene is TRBD1 (6 bases). V shed 7 bases and J shed 1 base, with 16 bases lying between them. Germline CDR1 and CDR2: LNHDA and SQIVND (reference sequence). This CDR3 spans 15 amino acids. In nucleotides, the CDR3 is TGTGCCAGTACCTATACTCCGACAGGGAACACTGAAGCTTTCTTT. Translating it yields CASTYTPTGNTEAFF.

This rearrangement joins TRBV6-6 to TRBJ1-2; 7 bases are a match to TRBD1. V was pared by 4 bases and J by 2 bases, with 7 bases of the junction left unmatched. This CDR3 is built from 15 residues. Per germline, CDR1 MNHNY and CDR2 SVGAGI (reference sequence). CDR3 sequence reads: CASSFMTGLNYGYTF. The CDR3 DNA is TGTGCCAGCAGTTTCATGACAGGGCTGAACTATGGCTACACCTTC.

The genes are TRBV20-1 and TRBJ1-2, with D possibly TRBD1 on 5 matching bases. The V end was cut by 5 bases, the J end by 2 bases, with 15 bases between. Germline CDR1 is DFQATT and CDR2 is SNEGSKA (reference sequence). The CDR3 has 14 residues. CDR3 residues: CSAATAKGNYGYTF. The CDR3 coding sequence is TGCAGTGCTGCGACAGCCAAGGGGAACTATGGCTACACCTTC.

This clonotype was seen a handful of times. The chain uses TRBV6-5 and TRBJ1-2, with D possibly matching TRBD1 (6 bases). Germline values: CDR1 MNHEY, CDR2 SVGAGI. The CDR3 runs to 16 residues. V was shortened by 7 bases and J by 0 bases, with 18 bases between the two germline ends. CDR3 region: CASKSGATGSNYGYTF. The CDR3 nucleotides are TGTGCCAGCAAATCCGGAGCCACAGGGTCTAACTATGGCTACACCTTC.

The chain couples TRBV7-2 to TRBJ1-5; D unclear. CDR3 length: 15 amino acids. V was clipped by 1 base and J by 5 bases, with 12 bases between them. CDR1 and CDR2 from the germline V gene are SGHTA and FQGNSA. CDR3 in amino acids: CASSLGPHLDQPQHF. In nucleotides, the CDR3 is TGTGCCAGCAGCTTAGGACCCCATTTGGATCAGCCCCAGCATTTT.

This clonotype was recorded at least ten times. The V and J genes are TRBV7-2 and TRBJ1-5, with 7 bases lining up with TRBD1. The V segment lost 3 bases and the J segment 11 bases; nucleotides outside the gene matches: 7. This CDR3 is built from 13 residues. Germline CDR1 SGHTA, CDR2 FQGNSA. The DNA for the CDR3 is TGTGCCAGCAGCTTCGACCAGGGACAGTCCCAGCATTTT. It encodes CASSFDQGQSQHF.

The chain has TRBV3-1 and TRBJ2-1, with D possibly matching TRBD1 (6 bases). Trimming shortened V by 6 bases and J by 4 bases, and 16 bases separated the two germline ends. Germline V gene lookup returns CDR1 LGHDT and CDR2 YNNKEL (reference sequence). This CDR3 is built from 15 residues. For the CDR3, the DNA is TGTGCCAGCAGTCAATTAAACCAGGGGTACAATGAGCAGTTCTTC. Its protein product is CASSQLNQGYNEQFF.

The chain carries TRBV20-1 and TRBJ2-5; D gene ambiguous. V was clipped by 5 bases and J by 0 bases, with 7 bases between them. Germline lookup yields CDR1 DFQATT and CDR2 SNEGSKA (reference sequence). This CDR3 has 12 amino acids. CDR3 nucleotides: TGCAGTGCTCCGCGGAACCAAGAGACCCAGTACTTC. Amino acid sequence: CSAPRNQETQYF.

V and J are TRBV29-1 and TRBJ1-5, with D hard to call. CDR1 SQVTM and CDR2 ANQGSEA come from the germline V gene. The CDR3 is 12 residues long. The V end was cut by 0 bases, the J end by 6 bases, with 6 bases between. In DNA form, the CDR3 reads TGCAGCGTTGAAGACGAGGGTCAGCCCCAGCATTTT. Protein product: CSVEDEGQPQHF. The complete variable domain, with remaining parts taken from reference TRBV29-1 and TRBJ1-5, reads SAVISQKPSRDICQRGTSLTIQCQVDSQVTMMFWYRQQPGQSLTLIATANQGSEATYESGFVIDKFPISRPNLTFSTLTVSNMSPEDSSIYLCSVEDEGQPQHFGDGTRLSIL.

In its sample, this clonotype was seen a few times. CDR3 residues: CASSLTGVGTDTQYF. For the CDR3, the DNA is TGTGCCAGCAGCTTGACAGGGGTCGGCACAGATACGCAGTATTTT. The chain carries TRBV7-2 and TRBJ2-3; 8 nucleotides align to TRBD1. From germline, CDR1 is SGHTA and CDR2 FQGNSA. V dropped 3 bases and J dropped 1; count of bases not matched to a gene: 3. The CDR3 extends over 15 amino acids. The entire variable domain, with the rest obtained from reference TRBV7-2 and TRBJ2-3, is as follows: GAGVSQSPSNKVTEKGKDVELRCDPISGHTALYWYRQSLGQGLEFLIYFQGNSAPDKSGLPSDRFSAERTGGSVSTLTIQRTQQEDSAVYLCASSLTGVGTDTQYFGPGTRLTVL.

The chain joins TRBV7-2 to TRBJ2-5; TRBD1 agrees at 7 bases. V shed 6 bases, J shed 8 bases, and the junction held 9 bases outside the gene matches. The germline V gene has CDR1 SGHTA and CDR2 FQGNSA. The CDR3 consists of 13 residues. As DNA, the CDR3 is TGTGCCAGCAGGCGCTGGACAGGAGAAACCCAGTACTTC. Residues: CASRRWTGETQYF.